The TCR beta chain under discussion was sequenced for a study of Tregs in tolerant kidney transplant recipients. In germline, CDR1 is MNHNS, CDR2 SASEGT. The CDR3 sequence is 13 residues long. V was clipped by 6 bases and J by 3 bases; unmatched bases: 3. Sequencing used immunoSEQ multiplex PCR; TCRdb keeps in-frame clones, though not all of them. The repertoire includes some 55,000 clones, 75% to 90% of them detected once, and approximately 2.3% sits in the top ten. Thawed PBMCs were FACS-sorted into unstimulated CD4+CD25+CD127- regulatory T cells, CD4+CD25- non-regulatory cells, CD4 and CD8 cells. Before regulatory T cell sorting, thawed PBMCs rested overnight at 37°C in about 200 IU/ml IL-2. Regarding this clone: The antigen is not known.

Findings and caveats of the study: Activated donor B cell expansion appeared to reveal the most relevant donor-specific TCRbeta repertoire. No direct test of biological reproducibility was done here.

This clonotype was obtained from a human donor who received a combined kidney and bone marrow transplant. The source was Tregs from blood, collected before the transplant. The chain links TRBV6-1 to TRBJ2-7, with 9 bases fitting TRBD2. Here the CDR3 DNA reads TGTGCCAGCAGGCGTAGCGGGGGCTACGAGCAGTACTTC. This sequence encodes CASRRSGGYEQYF.